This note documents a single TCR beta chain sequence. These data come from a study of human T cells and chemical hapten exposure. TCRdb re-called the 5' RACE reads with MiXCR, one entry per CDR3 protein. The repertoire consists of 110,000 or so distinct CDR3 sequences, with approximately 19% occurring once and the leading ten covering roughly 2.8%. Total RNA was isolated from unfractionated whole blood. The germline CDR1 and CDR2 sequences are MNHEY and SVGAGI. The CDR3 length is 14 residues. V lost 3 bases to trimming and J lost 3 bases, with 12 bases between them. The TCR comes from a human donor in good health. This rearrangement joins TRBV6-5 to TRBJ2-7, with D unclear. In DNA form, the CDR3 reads TGTGCCAGCAGTTATCGGGTTCATGTCTACGAGCAGTACTTC. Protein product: CASSYRVHVYEQYF.